These T cell receptor beta chains were read from a single sample in a study of blood T cells in healthy people across ages. TCRdb redid the calling of the 5' RACE reads with MiXCR, one entry per CDR3 protein. The sample carries 980,000 or so distinct CDR3 sequences, approximately 49% recorded once. Sample: blood. Every receptor here comes from a man aged 25 to 40 in good health. CDR3s include the opening cysteine and the closing phenylalanine or tryptophan. The order of the fields is J gene, clone size, V gene, D gene, CDR3 DNA, CDR3 protein. D genes are given only for firm matches. Rows may omit the clone size; those that give it use once, few, many or a size class.

j_gene: TRBJ2-7
abundance: -
v_gene: TRBV4-2
d_gene: -
CDR3nt: TGTGCCAGCAGCCGAGGGGCAGTAGCCTACGAGCAGTACTTC
CDR3aa: CASSRGAVAYEQYF

j_gene: TRBJ1-1
abundance: -
v_gene: TRBV6-1
d_gene: -
CDR3nt: TGTGCCAGCGGGGGAATCAATGAAGGGGGAAATAGTGAAGCTTTCTTT
CDR3aa: CASGGINEGGNSEAFF

j_gene: TRBJ2-2
abundance: -
v_gene: TRBV19
d_gene: -
CDR3nt: TGTGCCAGTAGTTCGTTTGCAGGGTCCGGGGAGCTGTTTTTT
CDR3aa: CASSSFAGSGELFF

j_gene: TRBJ2-1
abundance: -
v_gene: TRBV27
d_gene: -
CDR3nt: TGTGCCAGCACTAGTCGTGACAATGAGCAGTTCTTC
CDR3aa: CASTSRDNEQFF

j_gene: TRBJ2-5
abundance: -
v_gene: TRBV12-3/TRBV12-4
d_gene: -
CDR3nt: TGTGCCAGCAGTACTTACCAGCGCGAGACCCAGTACTTC
CDR3aa: CASSTYQRETQYF

j_gene: TRBJ2-5
abundance: many
v_gene: TRBV20-1
d_gene: -
CDR3nt: TGCAGTGCTAGAGGTTCGGACAGTTCAGAGACCCAGTACTTC
CDR3aa: CSARGSDSSETQYF

j_gene: TRBJ2-1
abundance: -
v_gene: TRBV27
d_gene: TRBD2
CDR3nt: TGTGCCAGCAGTCCCGGGACTAGCGGGGGGTACAATGAGCAGTTCTTC
CDR3aa: CASSPGTSGGYNEQFF

j_gene: TRBJ2-5
abundance: -
v_gene: TRBV29-1
d_gene: -
CDR3nt: TGCAGCGTTACCCCAGGGCCCGGGCAAGAGACCCAGTACTTC
CDR3aa: CSVTPGPGQETQYF

j_gene: TRBJ2-1
abundance: many
v_gene: TRBV12-3/TRBV12-4
d_gene: -
CDR3nt: TGTGCCAGCAGTTTAGGTAGTGAGCAGTTCTTC
CDR3aa: CASSLGSEQFF

j_gene: TRBJ1-5
abundance: -
v_gene: TRBV7-2
d_gene: -
CDR3nt: TGTGCCAGCAGCTTAGACTACAATCAGCCCCAGCATTTT
CDR3aa: CASSLDYNQPQHF

j_gene: TRBJ2-3
abundance: -
v_gene: TRBV6-2/TRBV6-3
d_gene: -
CDR3nt: TGTGCCAGCAGCCCTCTGGATAGTGGCCTGACTGATACGCAGTATTTT
CDR3aa: CASSPLDSGLTDTQYF

j_gene: TRBJ2-7
abundance: -
v_gene: TRBV6-2/TRBV6-3
d_gene: -
CDR3nt: TGTGCCAGCAGTCCACACACCGGGGCAACCTACGAGCAGTACTTC
CDR3aa: CASSPHTGATYEQYF

j_gene: TRBJ2-5
abundance: few
v_gene: TRBV20-1
d_gene: -
CDR3nt: TGCAGTGCTCCCCCACAGGAGACCCAGTACTTC
CDR3aa: CSAPPQETQYF

j_gene: TRBJ2-7
abundance: -
v_gene: TRBV7-9
d_gene: TRBD1
CDR3nt: TGTGCCAGCAGCTCAAACAGGGGAGTACTCGAGCAGTACTTC
CDR3aa: CASSSNRGVLEQYF

j_gene: TRBJ1-2
abundance: -
v_gene: TRBV6-6
d_gene: TRBD1
CDR3nt: TGTGCCAGCAGTCCTACCGGGACAGGGGGCGGCTACACCTTC
CDR3aa: CASSPTGTGGGYTF

j_gene: TRBJ2-5
abundance: -
v_gene: TRBV20-1
d_gene: -
CDR3nt: TGCAGTGCTAGACTGGGGATACGAGAGACCCAGTACTTC
CDR3aa: CSARLGIRETQYF

j_gene: TRBJ2-7
abundance: -
v_gene: TRBV10-3
d_gene: -
CDR3nt: TGTGCCATCAGTGAGTTTGGTCCGGACTACGAGCAGTACTTC
CDR3aa: CAISEFGPDYEQYF

j_gene: TRBJ2-2
abundance: -
v_gene: TRBV30
d_gene: -
CDR3nt: TGTGCCTGGATAGGGGGGCCCTTGGGCACCGGGGAGCTGTTTTTT
CDR3aa: CAWIGGPLGTGELFF

j_gene: TRBJ1-1
abundance: few
v_gene: TRBV7-2
d_gene: -
CDR3nt: TGTGCCAGCAGCCTCTGGGACGGCGGGAACACTGAAGCTTTCTTT
CDR3aa: CASSLWDGGNTEAFF

j_gene: TRBJ2-7
abundance: -
v_gene: TRBV20-1
d_gene: TRBD1
CDR3nt: TGCAGTGCCGCGACAGGGGGCTCCTACGAGCAGTACTTC
CDR3aa: CSAATGGSYEQYF

j_gene: TRBJ2-7
abundance: -
v_gene: TRBV29-1
d_gene: -
CDR3nt: TGCAGCGCTAGAAGCTCGGGACGAGCTCCCGAGCAGTACTTC
CDR3aa: CSARSSGRAPEQYF

j_gene: TRBJ2-2
abundance: few
v_gene: TRBV21-1
d_gene: -
CDR3nt: TGTGCCAGCAGCAAAGGACTGGGGGGCTACACCGGGGAGCTGTTTTTT
CDR3aa: CASSKGLGGYTGELFF

j_gene: TRBJ2-1
abundance: -
v_gene: TRBV12-3/TRBV12-4
d_gene: -
CDR3nt: TGTGCCAGCAGTTTAGGGGGGCAGGGCACAGATACGCAGTTCTTC
CDR3aa: CASSLGGQGTDTQFF

j_gene: TRBJ2-5
abundance: -
v_gene: TRBV3-1
d_gene: -
CDR3nt: TGTGCCAGCAGCCAAGATTCATACCAAGAGGCCCAGTACTTC
CDR3aa: CASSQDSYQEAQYF

j_gene: TRBJ1-2
abundance: -
v_gene: TRBV27
d_gene: -
CDR3nt: TGTGCCAGCAGTTTTCGTATGGGTTTACCCCCTAACTATGGCTACACCTTC
CDR3aa: CASSFRMGLPPNYGYTF

j_gene: TRBJ2-7
abundance: many
v_gene: TRBV25-1
d_gene: -
CDR3nt: TGTGCCAGCAGTGGGGCAGGGAGCTCCTACGAGCAGTACTTC
CDR3aa: CASSGAGSSYEQYF

j_gene: TRBJ2-5
abundance: many
v_gene: TRBV20-1
d_gene: TRBD2
CDR3nt: TGCAGTGTCCGTAGCGGGACGCATCAAGAGACCCAGTACTTC
CDR3aa: CSVRSGTHQETQYF

j_gene: TRBJ1-1
abundance: few
v_gene: TRBV20-1
d_gene: -
CDR3nt: TGCAGTGCTACATCTGTAGGGACATCTCGTAGGGCTTTCTTT
CDR3aa: CSATSVGTSRRAFF

j_gene: TRBJ2-1
abundance: once
v_gene: TRBV7-2
d_gene: -
CDR3nt: TGTGCCAGCAGCGCTGACTCCTACGAGCAGTTCTTC
CDR3aa: CASSADSYEQFF

j_gene: TRBJ2-1
abundance: many
v_gene: TRBV4-1
d_gene: -
CDR3nt: TGCGCCAGCAGCCAAGAAGTCAGGGCCTCCTACAATGAGCAGTTCTTC
CDR3aa: CASSQEVRASYNEQFF

j_gene: TRBJ1-2
abundance: -
v_gene: TRBV20-1
d_gene: TRBD1
CDR3nt: TGCAGTGGCCACAGGGGGAATGGCTACACCTTC
CDR3aa: CSGHRGNGYTF

j_gene: TRBJ2-1
abundance: many
v_gene: TRBV7-6
d_gene: TRBD2
CDR3nt: TGTGCCAGCAGCTTAGAATCAGCGGGGGGCCATGAGCAGTTCTTC
CDR3aa: CASSLESAGGHEQFF

j_gene: TRBJ2-2
abundance: -
v_gene: TRBV12-3/TRBV12-4
d_gene: -
CDR3nt: TGTGCCAGCAGTTTAAGGCAGGTCACCGGGGAGCTGTTTTTT
CDR3aa: CASSLRQVTGELFF

j_gene: TRBJ1-6
abundance: -
v_gene: TRBV6-6
d_gene: -
CDR3nt: TGTGCCAGCAGTTACTCTGGTAATTCACCCCTCCACTTT
CDR3aa: CASSYSGNSPLHF

j_gene: TRBJ2-1
abundance: -
v_gene: TRBV3-1
d_gene: -
CDR3nt: TGTGCCGGCAGCCAAAGGGGGGAGTACAATGAGCAGTTCTTC
CDR3aa: CAGSQRGEYNEQFF

j_gene: TRBJ1-3
abundance: -
v_gene: TRBV19
d_gene: -
CDR3nt: TGTGCCAGTACCATGGGGGGCATGTCTGGAAACACCATATATTTT
CDR3aa: CASTMGGMSGNTIYF

j_gene: TRBJ2-1
abundance: -
v_gene: TRBV20-1
d_gene: -
CDR3nt: TGCAGTGCCCGGAAGCCGAATGAGCAGTTCTTC
CDR3aa: CSARKPNEQFF

j_gene: TRBJ1-4
abundance: few
v_gene: TRBV29-1
d_gene: -
CDR3nt: TGCAGCGTTGAAGACAGGGCGGTAGAAAAACTGTTTTTT
CDR3aa: CSVEDRAVEKLFF

j_gene: TRBJ2-5
abundance: -
v_gene: TRBV29-1
d_gene: -
CDR3nt: TGCAGCGTTGAAGATGACACTCGAAGCGGGACCCAGTACTTC
CDR3aa: CSVEDDTRSGTQYF

j_gene: TRBJ2-3
abundance: -
v_gene: TRBV6-1
d_gene: -
CDR3nt: TGTGCCAGCAGCGAATATGCCCCGCGGGGCTCGGTCACAGATACGCAGTATTTT
CDR3aa: CASSEYAPRGSVTDTQYF

j_gene: TRBJ1-5
abundance: -
v_gene: TRBV30
d_gene: -
CDR3nt: TGTGCCTGGAGTCGTACGTCGGGGGACCAGCCCCAGCATTTT
CDR3aa: CAWSRTSGDQPQHF

j_gene: TRBJ2-7
abundance: few
v_gene: TRBV2
d_gene: TRBD1
CDR3nt: TGTGCCAGCAGAAGGACAGGGAGTTTGTACGAGCAGTACTTC
CDR3aa: CASRRTGSLYEQYF

j_gene: TRBJ2-4
abundance: many
v_gene: TRBV20-1
d_gene: TRBD1
CDR3nt: TGCAGTGCTAGGGCAATTGGGACAGGGGTAAACATTCAGTACTTC
CDR3aa: CSARAIGTGVNIQYF

j_gene: TRBJ2-1
abundance: -
v_gene: TRBV5-1
d_gene: TRBD2
CDR3nt: TGCGCCAGCAGCTCTGAGCCGGGGGGGCCATACAATGAGCAGTTCTTC
CDR3aa: CASSSEPGGPYNEQFF

j_gene: TRBJ1-2
abundance: -
v_gene: TRBV4-1
d_gene: -
CDR3nt: TGCGCCAGCAGCCAAGCATTAGCGGGGCATGGCTACACCTTC
CDR3aa: CASSQALAGHGYTF

j_gene: TRBJ2-2
abundance: -
v_gene: TRBV28
d_gene: TRBD2
CDR3nt: TGTGCCTATCCCAAATGGGGGGGGACCGGGGAGCTGTTTTTT
CDR3aa: CAYPKWGGTGELFF

j_gene: TRBJ2-5
abundance: few
v_gene: TRBV5-6
d_gene: -
CDR3nt: TGTGCCAGCAGCTTGAAGAGGGCAGGGGTCGACCAAGAGACCCAGTACTTC
CDR3aa: CASSLKRAGVDQETQYF

j_gene: TRBJ2-3
abundance: few
v_gene: TRBV5-1
d_gene: -
CDR3nt: TGCGCCAGCAGCTTGCCAGAGAGCACAGATACGCAGTATTTT
CDR3aa: CASSLPESTDTQYF

j_gene: TRBJ2-5
abundance: -
v_gene: TRBV29-1
d_gene: -
CDR3nt: TGCAGCGTTGGTCCAGATGAGCCGTACTTC
CDR3aa: CSVGPDEPYF

j_gene: TRBJ1-2
abundance: once
v_gene: TRBV13
d_gene: -
CDR3nt: TGTGCCAGCAGCTCCGCCGGGGCCCGCCATGGCTACACCTTC
CDR3aa: CASSSAGARHGYTF

j_gene: TRBJ2-2
abundance: few
v_gene: TRBV20-1
d_gene: TRBD2
CDR3nt: TGCAGCGGACTTGGGGGGGGGAGCACCGGGGAGCTGTTTTTT
CDR3aa: CSGLGGGSTGELFF

j_gene: TRBJ2-1
abundance: few
v_gene: TRBV12-3/TRBV12-4
d_gene: -
CDR3nt: TGTGCCAGCTCGACGAGCATTTATCCAGAGCAGTTCTTC
CDR3aa: CASSTSIYPEQFF

j_gene: TRBJ2-1
abundance: few
v_gene: TRBV6-1
d_gene: -
CDR3nt: TGTGCCAGCAGGGGGACCTTATCCTTCAATGAGCAGTTCTTC
CDR3aa: CASRGTLSFNEQFF

j_gene: TRBJ2-3
abundance: few
v_gene: TRBV6-5
d_gene: TRBD2
CDR3nt: TGTGCCAGCAGCTTACGACTAGCGGGGGGGCCAGATACGCAGTATTTT
CDR3aa: CASSLRLAGGPDTQYF

j_gene: TRBJ2-3
abundance: many
v_gene: TRBV4-2
d_gene: TRBD1
CDR3nt: TGTGCCAGCAGCCAAGGGGGGACAGGGACTTCCACAGATACGCAGTATTTT
CDR3aa: CASSQGGTGTSTDTQYF